This TCR beta chain was sequenced for a study of blood T cell repertoires in COVID-19. Study background: Both acute and convalescent COVID-19 samples were obtained from the United States, Italy and Spain. PBMCs, B-cell-depleted T cells, or T cells provided the cDNA or gDNA that made up the material.

This CDR3 contains 12 residues. Deletions cut 9 bases from V and 0 bases from J, with 9 bases between. The V gene's germline CDR1 is MNHEY and CDR2 SVGAGI. In the authors' methods: Reference gene primer amplification in the assay estimated nucleated cell counts. Sequencing used immunoSEQ multiplex PCR; TCRdb keeps in-frame clones, though not all of them. The V and J calls and clone size were taken over from that table, and D and trimming were inferred from the DNA. The profile shows roughly 140,000 clones, 80% to 90% of them singletons. The clonotype comes from a woman aged 40-49 years with acute or convalescent COVID-19. V and J are TRBV6-5 and TRBJ2-7; TRBD2 is a possible D gene (5 bases). The material sequenced was peripheral blood. The CDR3 reads CASGRGSYEQYF. The CDR3 bases are TGTGCCAGTGGCCGGGGCTCCTACGAGCAGTACTTC.